The clone carrying this TCR beta chain appeared many times. Its target is unknown. TCRdb re-processed the PCR reads through MiXCR. The sample carries around 15,000 clones, approximately 24% recorded once. This sample stems from a study of metastatic and nonmetastatic thyroid tumors. Study-level information: It was across blood and tumor or nodule tissue from malignant and benign thyroid patients that repertoires were compared. Study-wide findings and caveats: The reported finding was significantly higher TCR beta diversity in malignant thyroid tumors relative to benign nodules, in blood and tumor.

V gave up 3 bases and J gave up 6 bases, with 10 bases separating them. There are 13 residues in the CDR3. CDR1 and CDR2 from the germline V gene are SGHNT and YENEEA. No treatment had been given to any patient before thyroid surgery. The chain links TRBV11-3 to TRBJ2-3; D could derive from TRBD1 or TRBD2 (5 bases each). This receptor was taken from a male donor with papillary thyroid cancer or a benign thyroid nodule (not recorded which). Some clones in this sample may be carry-over from other donors' samples. Specimen: tumor tissue. CDR3 in amino acids: CASSFLEGDTQYF. The CDR3 DNA follows: TGTGCCAGCAGCTTCTTAGAGGGGGATACGCAGTATTTT.